Below are 23 T cell receptor beta chains sequenced from a single sample in a study of OX40 agonist ivuxolimab in advanced cancers. Clones were read by immunoSEQ multiplex PCR, and TCRdb kept only the in-frame ones, dropping some. The sample holds about 56,000 clones, approximately 82% seen once. Sequencing used CD4+ or CD8+ T cells sorted from blood, obtained in a trial of the OX40 agonist ivuxolimab. The receptors were gathered from an adult with an advanced solid tumor such as melanoma, head and neck, liver or kidney cancer.

The V and J genes are TRBV7-2 and TRBJ2-1; D call uncertain. This CDR3 comprises 13 residues. From germline, CDR1 is SGHTA and CDR2 FQGNSA. The ends were cut back, 1 base at V and 8 bases at J, with 9 bases in the middle. The CDR3 bases are TGTGCCAGCAGCTTAGGGCTCCTATATGAGCAGTTCTTC. It translates to CASSLGLLYEQFF.

V gene TRBV19 combines with J gene TRBJ2-1; tentative D call: TRBD2 (6 bases). Germline V gene lookup returns CDR1 LNHDA and CDR2 SQIVND (reference sequence). Trimming removed 3 bases at V and 4 bases at J, with 13 bases between. This CDR3 is built from 15 residues. CDR3 nucleotide sequence: TGTGCCAGTAGTATTGGGGCGGGGTCGTACAATGAGCAGTTCTTC. Amino acid sequence: CASSIGAGSYNEQFF. The full variable domain, completed using reference TRBV19 and TRBJ2-1, is DGGITQSPKYLFRKEGQNVTLSCEQNLNHDAMYWYRQDPGQGLRLIYYSQIVNDFQKGDIAEGYSVSREKKESFPLTVTSAQKNPTAFYLCASSIGAGSYNEQFFGPGTRLTVL.

This clone has a single count. V usage is TRBV2 and J usage is TRBJ2-2; weak D call: TRBD1 (6 bases). The CDR3 totals 15 residues. CDR1 and CDR2 (germline): SNHLY, FYNNEI. The ends were cut back, 3 bases at V and 5 bases at J, with 13 bases in the middle. DNA for the CDR3: TGTGCCAGCAGTGAGATGGGGGCTGGAACCGGGGAGCTGTTTTTT. Translated, it gives CASSEMGAGTGELFF. The whole variable domain, filled in from reference TRBV2 and TRBJ2-2, reads EPEVTQTPSHQVTQMGQEVILRCVPISNHLYFYWYRQILGQKVEFLVSFYNNEISEKSEIFDDQFSVERPDGSNFTLKIRSTKLEDSAMYFCASSEMGAGTGELFFGEGSRLTVL.

This chain uses TRBV7-3 with TRBJ1-3; D uncertain. Trimming left V 2 bases short and J 6 bases short, with 5 bases between. This CDR3 spans 12 amino acids. CDR1 SGHTA and CDR2 FQGTGA come from the germline V gene. This CDR3 is CASSLYTNTIYF. The CDR3 DNA follows: TGTGCCAGCAGCTTATATACAAACACCATATATTTT.

The chain links TRBV5-1 to TRBJ2-7, with 8 bases matching TRBD1. Trimming removed 2 bases from V and 2 bases from J; junction bases left unmatched: 3. CDR1 and CDR2 from the germline V gene are SGHRS and YFSETQ. This CDR3 contains 14 residues. CDR3 protein: CASSFDRGAYEQYF. DNA of the CDR3: TGCGCCAGCAGCTTCGACAGGGGTGCCTACGAGCAGTACTTC.

The chain uses TRBV4-3 and TRBJ2-5, with D perhaps being TRBD1 or TRBD2 (5 bases each). This CDR3 is 14 amino acids long. CDR1 and CDR2 (germline): LGHNA, YSLEER. V was cut by 5 bases and J by 0 bases, with 10 bases left in between. In DNA form, the CDR3 reads TGCGCCAGCAGCTCCGGGACGTACCAAGAGACCCAGTACTTC. Its protein product is CASSSGTYQETQYF.

The chain uses TRBV6-5 and TRBJ1-5; D call uncertain. The germline V gene encodes CDR1 MNHEY and CDR2 SVGAGI. This CDR3 spans 11 amino acids. V shed 6 bases and J shed 8 bases, with 8 bases lying between them. The CDR3 region has the DNA TGTGCCAGCAGCACCGGAGAGCCCCAGCATTTT. Translated: CASSTGEPQHF.

The chain employs TRBV5-4 and TRBJ1-1; possible D gene TRBD1, 5 bases. Germline V gene sequence: CDR1 SGHNT, CDR2 YYREEE (reference sequence). The CDR3 covers 15 residues. V lost 2 bases and J 9 bases, leaving 20 bases between the germline ends. This CDR3 is CASSFGRGQDLQAFF. The CDR3 DNA sequence: TGTGCCAGCAGCTTCGGTAGAGGACAAGACTTACAAGCTTTCTTT.

This chain joins TRBV19 and TRBJ2-1; TRBD2 aligns across 12 bases. Germline V gene data show CDR1 as LNHDA and CDR2 as SQIVND (reference sequence). J lost 8 bases, V lost 3 bases, and 11 bases had no gene match. The CDR3 loop spans 17 amino acids. CDR3 residues: CASSMNPSGGAGDEQFF. As DNA, the CDR3 is TGTGCCAGTAGTATGAACCCTAGCGGGGGGGCAGGCGATGAGCAGTTCTTC.

This clone was counted once. At one of its ends the junction is not consistent with the germline gene, which may arise from a read error. The chain links TRBV7-3 to TRBJ2-5, with TRBD1 matching over 7 bases. This CDR3 region has 13 residues. Germline V lookup: CDR1 SGHTA, CDR2 FQGTGA. The CDR3 DNA reads as TGTGCCAGCAGCTTAACGCTAACAGGGGCGATGCACTTC. This encodes CASSLTLTGAMHF. The full variable domain, completed using reference TRBV7-3 and TRBJ2-5, is GAGVSQTPSNKVTEKGKYVELRCDPISGHTALYWYRQSLGQGPEFLIYFQGTGAADDSGLPNDRFFAVRPEGSVSTLKIQRTERGDSAVYLCASSLTLTGAMHFGPGTRLLVL.

The genes are TRBV6-1 and TRBJ2-7; D might be TRBD1 (7 bases). CDR1 and CDR2 from the germline V gene are MNHNS and SASEGT. The CDR3 is 19 amino acids. V was pared by 0 bases and J by 3 bases, with 24 bases between. Written as DNA, the CDR3 is TGTGCCAGCAGTGAAGCAGCTTTTGTGTCGTACAGGGGAGGCTACGAGCAGTACTTC. Translation gives CASSEAAFVSYRGGYEQYF.

In this sample, this clone turned up a few times. The rearrangement joins TRBV11-2 to TRBJ2-7; 13 nucleotides align to TRBD2. This CDR3 comprises 16 residues. Germline loops: CDR1 SGHAT, CDR2 FQNNGV. With 5 bases clipped from V and 2 bases from J, the junction kept 6 bases outside the gene matches. This CDR3 is CASSPPGLAGTYEQYF. The CDR3, as DNA: TGTGCCAGCAGCCCTCCGGGACTAGCGGGAACCTACGAGCAGTACTTC.

V and J are TRBV2 and TRBJ1-3; 8 nucleotides align to TRBD1. V was pared by 7 bases and J by 4 bases, with 9 bases of the junction left unmatched. Germline V gene sequence: CDR1 SNHLY, CDR2 FYNNEI. This CDR3 spans 15 amino acids. The CDR3 sequence is CASTMEGQAGNTIYF. The CDR3 DNA reads TGTGCCAGCACCATGGAGGGACAGGCCGGAAACACCATATATTTT.

The chain links TRBV6-5 to TRBJ1-1; 11 bases are a match to TRBD1. The CDR3 has 13 amino acids. V shed 1 base, J shed 8 bases, and the junction held 0 bases outside the gene matches. Germline V lookup: CDR1 MNHEY, CDR2 SVGAGI. The DNA for the CDR3 is TGTGCCAGCAGTTACTGGACAGGGGGCGAAGCTTTCTTT. It is translated as CASSYWTGGEAFF.

This clone was seen only once. The rearrangement uses TRBV29-1 and TRBJ2-7, with 10 nucleotides matching TRBD1. Trimming removed 6 bases from V and 2 bases from J; junction bases left unmatched: 7. CDR1 is SQVTM, CDR2 ANQGSEA, per germline. CDR3 length: 14 amino acids. The CDR3 bases are TGCAGCGTGACCTGGACAGGGGGAGCCTACGAGCAGTACTTC. As protein: CSVTWTGGAYEQYF.

The genes are TRBV2 and TRBJ2-5; 15 bases map to TRBD2. Per germline, CDR1 SNHLY and CDR2 FYNNEI. With 4 bases clipped from V and 4 bases from J, the junction kept 4 bases outside the gene matches. The CDR3 is made up of 16 amino acids. The CDR3 loop reads CASSGGLAGGTETQYF. The CDR3 DNA sequence: TGTGCCAGCAGTGGTGGACTAGCGGGAGGGACAGAGACCCAGTACTTC.

The chain joins TRBV6-6 to TRBJ1-5; tentative D call: TRBD1 (6 bases). CDR1 is MNHNY and CDR2 is SVGAGI in the germline V gene (reference sequence). The CDR3 consists of 14 residues. Trimming stripped 10 bases from V and 5 bases from J, with 18 bases between. DNA for the CDR3: TGTGCCACCCGGAGCTCACAGGGACATCAGCCCCAGCATTTT. Its protein is CATRSSQGHQPQHF.

The J gene is TRBJ1-3, the V gene TRBV6-5; possible D gene TRBD1, 6 bases. V lost 0 bases to trimming and J lost 3 bases, with 12 bases between them. The CDR3 totals 16 residues. Germline V lookup: CDR1 MNHEY, CDR2 SVGAGI. The CDR3 region is CASSYSGGMGGNTIYF. Here the CDR3 DNA reads TGTGCCAGCAGTTACTCAGGGGGGATGGGTGGAAACACCATATATTTT.

The rearrangement links TRBV28 to TRBJ1-5, with D unresolved. Trimming took 5 bases from V and 0 from J, leaving 11 bases between them. The CDR3 length is 15 residues. Looked up from germline, CDR1 is MDHEN and CDR2 is SYDVKM. CDR3 in DNA: TGTGCCAGCAGTCCGCAGCTAAGTAGCAATCAGCCCCAGCATTTT. Encoded protein: CASSPQLSSNQPQHF.

The chain recombines TRBV9 with TRBJ2-3; 8 positions match TRBD2. This CDR3 has 15 residues. From germline, CDR1 is SGDLS and CDR2 YYNGEE. The trim removed 1 base at V and 2 bases at J, leaving 3 bases unmatched. The CDR3: CASSVLAGNTDTQYF. The CDR3 DNA follows: TGTGCCAGCAGCGTATTAGCGGGAAACACAGATACGCAGTATTTT.

The chain joins TRBV5-5 to TRBJ2-5, with no clear D. Germline CDR1 and CDR2: SGHKS and YYEKEE (reference sequence). V lost 2 bases and J 5 bases, leaving 10 bases between the germline ends. The CDR3 runs to 13 residues. CDR3 in amino acids: CASSLGAPETQYF. The CDR3, as DNA: TGTGCCAGCAGCTTAGGAGCGCCGGAGACCCAGTACTTC.

The genes are TRBV20-1 and TRBJ1-2; 7 bases map to TRBD1. This CDR3 contains 11 residues. The junction had 6 bases not matched to a gene; V was cut back by 4 bases and J by 10 bases. Germline assignment: CDR1 DFQATT and CDR2 SNEGSKA (reference sequence). The CDR3 DNA reads as TGCAGTGCTACCGGGACAGTAACCTACACCTTC. It codes for CSATGTVTYTF.

The J gene is TRBJ1-5, the V gene TRBV7-2; 7 positions agree with TRBD1. V lost 5 bases to trimming and J lost 4 bases; unmatched junction nucleotides: 11. CDR1 is SGHTA, CDR2 FQGNSA, per germline. This CDR3 is built from 16 residues. CDR3 in amino acids: CASSTETGRKNQPQHF. In nucleotides, the CDR3 is TGTGCCAGCAGCACGGAGACAGGGCGGAAGAATCAGCCCCAGCATTTT.